A selection of T cell receptor beta chains follows, all from one sample in a study of cytomegalovirus exposure and HLA in healthy donors. Using immunoSEQ multiplex PCR, the repertoire was profiled, and TCRdb retains in-frame clones only, with some absent. The table lists over 100,000 clones, 70% to 90% of them singletons. The sequenced sample consisted of PBMCs. The receptors shown here come from a young woman in good health and CMV-seropositive. Both conserved end residues are part of each CDR3. D genes are given only for firm matches. The listing skips clone size in some rows; elsewhere it reads once, few, many or a size class.

CDR3 | DNA | size | J | V | length | D
CASSPRMGQGRGFF | TGTGCCAGCAGCCCCCGGATGGGACAGGGTCGGGGTTTCTTT | once | TRBJ1-1 | TRBV5-6 | 14 | TRBD1
CASSLFGGRASYNEQFF | TGTGCCAGCAGCTTATTTGGCGGGAGGGCCTCCTACAATGAGCAGTTCTTC | . | TRBJ2-1 | TRBV7-8 | 17 | TRBD2
CASSSDGSSGNTIYF | TGTGCCAGCAGCTCGGACGGGAGCTCTGGAAACACCATATATTTT | . | TRBJ1-3 | TRBV7-9 | 15 | .
CASSLGQGAYEQYF | TGTGCCAGCAGCTTAGGACAGGGGGCGTACGAGCAGTACTTC | . | TRBJ2-7 | TRBV7-6 | 14 | TRBD1
CASSGGQANEKLFF | TGTGCCAGCAGCGGGGGGCAGGCTAATGAAAAACTGTTTTTT | . | TRBJ1-4 | TRBV9 | 14 | .
CASSLDRNYGYTF | TGCGCCAGCAGCCTCGACAGAAACTATGGCTACACCTTC | few | TRBJ1-2 | TRBV5-1 | 13 | .
CASSLAGLGDYGYTF | TGTGCCAGCAGCTTAGCCGGATTAGGGGACTATGGCTACACCTTC | . | TRBJ1-2 | TRBV11-1 | 15 | .
CASGPYRVENTEAFF | TGTGCCAGCGGACCGTACAGGGTGGAGAACACTGAAGCTTTCTTT | . | TRBJ1-1 | TRBV6-1 | 15 | .
CASSQGQGREETQYF | TGTGCTAGCAGCCAGGGACAGGGGAGGGAAGAGACCCAGTACTTC | . | TRBJ2-5 | TRBV7-7 | 15 | TRBD1
CASSGARNTIYF | TGTGCCAGCAGCGGAGCTCGAAACACCATATATTTT | . | TRBJ1-3 | TRBV9 | 12 | .
CASSPWTAGELFF | TGTGCCAGCAGTCCATGGACAGCGGGGGAGCTGTTTTTT | . | TRBJ2-2 | TRBV27 | 13 | .
CASSADYEQYF | TGTGCCAGCAGCGCAGACTACGAGCAGTACTTC | . | TRBJ2-7 | TRBV21-1 | 11 | .
CASSVGGRVEITEAFF | TGTGCCAGCAGCGTAGGGGGGAGGGTGGAGATCACTGAAGCTTTCTTT | . | TRBJ1-1 | TRBV9 | 16 | .
CASKRDRGTYEQYF | TGTGCCAGCAAGAGGGACAGGGGAACCTACGAGCAGTACTTC | . | TRBJ2-7 | TRBV6-1 | 14 | TRBD1
CASSYSRTGYGNTIYF | TGTGCCAGCAGTTACTCTCGGACAGGGTATGGAAACACCATATATTTT | . | TRBJ1-3 | TRBV6-7 | 16 | TRBD1
CASSTGRREKLFF | TGTGCCAGCAGTACCGGGAGAAGGGAAAAACTGTTTTTT | few | TRBJ1-4 | TRBV6-5 | 13 | .
CASSAWERNTEAFF | TGTGCCAGTAGTGCCTGGGAGAGGAACACTGAAGCTTTCTTT | . | TRBJ1-1 | TRBV19 | 14 | .
CASSHTGAKNIQYF | TGTGCCAGCTCCCATACAGGGGCCAAAAACATTCAGTACTTC | . | TRBJ2-4 | TRBV18 | 14 | .
CASSNLAGDTDTQYF | TGTGCCAGCAGTAATCTAGCGGGGGACACAGATACGCAGTATTTT | . | TRBJ2-3 | TRBV2 | 15 | TRBD2
CASTLPEDLNTDTQYF | TGTGCCAGCACCCTACCGGAGGACCTAAACACAGATACGCAGTATTTT | once | TRBJ2-3 | TRBV7-9 | 16 | .
CASRTQTGAFF | TGTGCCAGCCGGACTCAAACGGGGGCTTTCTTT | few | TRBJ1-1 | TRBV6-5 | 11 | .
CASSLAAAGGEQFF | TGTGCCAGCAGCTTAGCGGCGGCGGGGGGGGAGCAGTTCTTC | . | TRBJ2-1 | TRBV7-3 | 14 | TRBD2
CASSQDGGAQANYGYTF | TGCGCCAGCAGCCAAGATGGGGGGGCGCAAGCTAACTATGGCTACACCTTC | . | TRBJ1-2 | TRBV4-1 | 17 | .
CASSASGGGNTGELFF | TGTGCCAGCAGCGCGAGCGGGGGGGGGAACACCGGGGAGCTGTTTTTT | . | TRBJ2-2 | TRBV9 | 16 | TRBD2
CASSDGQGTNTEAFF | TGTGCCAGCAGTGACGGACAGGGGACTAACACTGAAGCTTTCTTT | . | TRBJ1-1 | TRBV2 | 15 | TRBD1
CASSYSVPNSPLHF | TGTGCCAGCAGTTACTCTGTCCCAAATTCACCCCTCCACTTT | . | TRBJ1-6 | TRBV6-5 | 14 | .
CATSTKHPGQNTEAFF | TGTGCCACCAGCACCAAACACCCGGGACAGAACACTGAAGCTTTCTTT | . | TRBJ1-1 | TRBV15 | 16 | .
CASSFGAPSSYEQYF | TGTGCCAGCAGCTTTGGGGCGCCGAGCTCCTACGAGCAGTACTTC | . | TRBJ2-7 | TRBV11-3 | 15 | .
CASSRDSGGLTEAFF | TGTGCCAGCTCACGTGACTCCGGGGGACTCACTGAAGCTTTCTTT | few | TRBJ1-1 | TRBV18 | 15 | .
CASSVGPPGGTGELFF | TGTGCCAGCAGCGTAGGACCGCCAGGGGGGACCGGGGAGCTGTTTTTT | . | TRBJ2-2 | TRBV9 | 16 | .
CASSQGPADRNMRAFF | TGCGCCAGCAGCCAAGGTCCCGCGGACAGGAACATGCGAGCTTTCTTT | . | TRBJ1-1 | TRBV4-1 | 16 | TRBD1
CASSVGGQGVAFF | TGTGCCAGCAGCGTAGGGGGACAGGGGGTAGCTTTCTTT | . | TRBJ1-1 | TRBV9 | 13 | TRBD1
CASSLTGWNYNEQFF | TGTGCCAGCAGCTTGACAGGATGGAACTACAATGAGCAGTTCTTC | . | TRBJ2-1 | TRBV7-9 | 15 | .
CASSALPDSDEQYF | TGTGCCAGCAGTGCCCTCCCGGACAGTGACGAGCAGTACTTC | few | TRBJ2-7 | TRBV2 | 14 | .